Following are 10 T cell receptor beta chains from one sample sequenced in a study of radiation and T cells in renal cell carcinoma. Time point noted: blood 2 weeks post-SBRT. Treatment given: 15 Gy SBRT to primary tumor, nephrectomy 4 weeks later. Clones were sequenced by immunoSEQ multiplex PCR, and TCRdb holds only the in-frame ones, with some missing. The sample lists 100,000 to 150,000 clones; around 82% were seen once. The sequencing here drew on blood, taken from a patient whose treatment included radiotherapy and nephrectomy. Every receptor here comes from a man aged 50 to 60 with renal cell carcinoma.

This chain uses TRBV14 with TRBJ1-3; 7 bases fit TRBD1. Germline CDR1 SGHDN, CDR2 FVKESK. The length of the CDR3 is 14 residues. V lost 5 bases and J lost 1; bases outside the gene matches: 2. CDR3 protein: CASSSGQSGNTIYF. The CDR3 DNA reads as TGTGCCAGCAGCTCGGGACAGTCTGGAAACACCATATATTTT.

The CDR3 DNA sequence: TGCGCCAGCAGCTTGGCCGGAACGGAAGATCCACATCAAAACACCGGGGAGCTGTTTTTT. This codes for CASSLAGTEDPHQNTGELFF. This chain links TRBV5-1 with TRBJ2-2; no firm D call. This CDR3 comprises 20 residues. Trimming took off 0 bases at V and 2 bases at J, with 23 bases between the two ends. Germline CDR1 SGHRS, CDR2 YFSETQ. The complete variable domain, with remaining parts taken from reference TRBV5-1 and TRBJ2-2, reads KAGVTQTPRYLIKTRGQQVTLSCSPISGHRSVSWYQQTPGQGLQFLFEYFSETQRNKGNFPGRFSGRQFSNSRSEMNVSTLELGDSALYLCASSLAGTEDPHQNTGELFFGEGSRLTVL.

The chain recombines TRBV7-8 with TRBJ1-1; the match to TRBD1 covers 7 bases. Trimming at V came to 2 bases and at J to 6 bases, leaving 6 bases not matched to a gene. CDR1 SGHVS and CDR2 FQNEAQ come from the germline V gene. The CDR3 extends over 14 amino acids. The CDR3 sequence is CASSLSPTGAEAFF. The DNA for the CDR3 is TGTGCCAGCAGCTTAAGCCCCACAGGGGCTGAAGCTTTCTTT.

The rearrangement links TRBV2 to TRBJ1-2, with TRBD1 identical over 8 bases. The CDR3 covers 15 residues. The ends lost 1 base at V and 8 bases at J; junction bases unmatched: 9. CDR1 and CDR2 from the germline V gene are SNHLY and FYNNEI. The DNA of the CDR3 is TGTGCCAGCAGTGAAGGGACAGGGAATAAGTACGGCTACACCTTC. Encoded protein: CASSEGTGNKYGYTF. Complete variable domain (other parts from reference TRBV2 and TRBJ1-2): EPEVTQTPSHQVTQMGQEVILRCVPISNHLYFYWYRQILGQKVEFLVSFYNNEISEKSEIFDDQFSVERPDGSNFTLKIRSTKLEDSAMYFCASSEGTGNKYGYTFGSGTRLTVV.

In nucleotides, the CDR3 is TGCGCCAGCAGTCATACAGGGGAGGACGAGCAGTACTTC. Residues: CASSHTGEDEQYF. The chain is built from TRBV23-1 and TRBJ2-7, with D tentatively TRBD1 (7 bases). TRBV23-1 is assigned to the ORF class and has an uncertain function. Trimming shortened V by 3 bases and J by 5 bases, and 11 bases separated the two germline ends. There are 13 residues in the CDR3.

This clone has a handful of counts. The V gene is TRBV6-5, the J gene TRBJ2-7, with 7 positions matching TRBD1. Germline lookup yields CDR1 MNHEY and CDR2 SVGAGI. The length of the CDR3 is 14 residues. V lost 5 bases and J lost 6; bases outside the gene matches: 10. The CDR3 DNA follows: TGTGCCAGCAGTCTTTCGGACAGGCTCCTCGAGCAGTACTTC. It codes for CASSLSDRLLEQYF.

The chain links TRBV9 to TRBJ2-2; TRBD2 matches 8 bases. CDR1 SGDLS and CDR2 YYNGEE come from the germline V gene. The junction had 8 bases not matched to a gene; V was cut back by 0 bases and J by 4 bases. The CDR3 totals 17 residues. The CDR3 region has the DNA TGTGCCAGCAGCGTAGCAGGAGCGGGAGCAGGCACCGGGGAGCTGTTTTTT. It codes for CASSVAGAGAGTGELFF.

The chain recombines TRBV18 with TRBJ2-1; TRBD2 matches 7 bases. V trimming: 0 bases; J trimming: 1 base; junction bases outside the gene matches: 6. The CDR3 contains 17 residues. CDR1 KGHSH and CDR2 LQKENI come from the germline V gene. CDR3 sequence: CASSPPGGKRSYNEQFF. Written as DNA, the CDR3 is TGTGCCAGCTCACCACCGGGAGGGAAAAGGTCCTACAATGAGCAGTTCTTC.

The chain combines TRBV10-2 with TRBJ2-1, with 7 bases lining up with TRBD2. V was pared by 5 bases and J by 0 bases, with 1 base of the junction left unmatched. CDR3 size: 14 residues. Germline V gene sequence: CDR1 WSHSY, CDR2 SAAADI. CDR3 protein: CASSPGGSYNEQFF. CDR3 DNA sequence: TGCGCCAGCAGTCCGGGAGGCTCCTACAATGAGCAGTTCTTC.

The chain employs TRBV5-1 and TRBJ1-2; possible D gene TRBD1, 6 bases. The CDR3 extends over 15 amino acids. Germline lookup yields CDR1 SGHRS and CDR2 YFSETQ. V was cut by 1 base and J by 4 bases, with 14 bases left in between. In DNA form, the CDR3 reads TGCGCCAGCAGCTTGTATGGAGACAGGACCTATGGCTACACCTTC. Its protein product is CASSLYGDRTYGYTF. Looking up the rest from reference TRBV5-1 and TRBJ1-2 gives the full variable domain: KAGVTQTPRYLIKTRGQQVTLSCSPISGHRSVSWYQQTPGQGLQFLFEYFSETQRNKGNFPGRFSGRQFSNSRSEMNVSTLELGDSALYLCASSLYGDRTYGYTFGSGTRLTVV.